The 8 T cell receptor beta chains below were found in one sample sequenced in a study of lymphopenia after photon versus proton radiotherapy. Some clones are missing from TCRdb's copy, which holds only in-frame ones; the method was immunoSEQ multiplex PCR. The sample has 55,000 to 70,000 clones; around 88% are singletons. The sample was peripheral blood, taken from a patient treated with photon-based radiotherapy. These receptors came from a man between 40 and 49 years old with gastric cancer.

This chain uses TRBV7-9 with TRBJ2-5; D gene unclear. The CDR3 totals 16 residues. Germline V lookup: CDR1 SEHNR, CDR2 FQNEAQ (reference sequence). V was clipped by 5 bases and J by 3 bases, with 19 bases between them. The CDR3 sequence: CASSNVETQPEETQYF. In DNA form, the CDR3 reads TGTGCCAGCAGCAATGTGGAGACACAACCTGAAGAGACCCAGTACTTC.

This chain connects TRBV6-5 to TRBJ1-4; 9 nucleotides match TRBD1. The CDR3 extends over 13 amino acids. V lost 2 bases, J lost 10 bases, and 2 bases stayed unmatched. Germline values: CDR1 MNHEY, CDR2 SVGAGI. CDR3 amino acids: CASSYTGGGKLFF. CDR3 nucleotides: TGTGCCAGCAGTTACACAGGGGGCGGAAAACTGTTTTTT.

The rearrangement joins TRBV7-2 to TRBJ2-2, with a weak D call TRBD2 (5 bases). In germline, CDR1 is SGHTA, CDR2 FQGNSA. The CDR3 totals 14 residues. V lost 7 bases and J lost 5, with 14 bases in between. The CDR3 bases are TGTGCCAGCACCAAGGACTCTTTAACCGGGGAGCTGTTTTTT. Translation: CASTKDSLTGELFF.

This chain uses TRBV5-6 with TRBJ2-1, with 14 bases fitting TRBD2. From germline, CDR1 is SGHDT and CDR2 YYEEEE. With 0 bases clipped from V and 8 bases from J, the junction kept 4 bases outside the gene matches. The CDR3 loop spans 16 amino acids. The CDR3 nucleotides are TGTGCCAGCAGCTTGGGACTAGCGGGGGGGCCCGATGAGCAGTTCTTC. This encodes CASSLGLAGGPDEQFF.

The genes are TRBV6-5 and TRBJ1-4, with a weak D call TRBD1 (5 bases). The germline gives CDR1 MNHEY, CDR2 SVGAGI. This CDR3 comprises 14 residues. V lost 7 bases and J lost 13, with 22 bases in between. For the CDR3, the DNA is TGTGCCAGCACCACAGGAGGCGCTCTGCGTAGACTGTTTTTT. Its protein is CASTTGGALRRLFF.

The gene calls are TRBV6-6 and TRBJ1-6; D ambiguous. Trimming removed 7 bases at V and 8 bases at J, with 15 bases between. The CDR3 totals 14 residues. Per the germline V gene, CDR1 is MNHNY and CDR2 is SVGAGI (reference sequence). For the CDR3, the DNA is TGTGCCAGCACCCTCTCGAAGGTGGATTCACCCCTCCACTTT. This gives the protein CASTLSKVDSPLHF.

This clone was observed a single time. This chain uses TRBV7-9 with TRBJ1-5; D remains ambiguous. CDR3 size: 13 residues. Trimming removed 5 bases from V and 0 bases from J, with 5 bases in between. CDR1 is SEHNR, CDR2 FQNEAQ, per germline (reference sequence). The CDR3 nucleotides read TGTGCCAGCAGCCCCCGTAGCAATCAGCCCCAGCATTTT. This gives the protein CASSPRSNQPQHF.

CDR3 sequence: CASSFVGDTGELFF. For the CDR3, the DNA is TGTGCCAGCAGCTTCGTAGGGGACACCGGGGAGCTGTTTTTT. The chain combines TRBV11-2 with TRBJ2-2, with D tentatively TRBD1 (5 bases). This CDR3 is 14 amino acids long. CDR1 SGHAT and CDR2 FQNNGV come from the germline V gene. V lost 3 bases and J 3 bases, leaving 8 bases between the germline ends.